Included here is one T cell receptor (beta chain) sequence, with context. No antigen is known for it. Trimming shortened V by 5 bases and J by 0 bases, and 20 bases separated the two germline ends. This CDR3 is built from 17 residues. Germline loops: CDR1 SGHKS, CDR2 YYEKEE (reference sequence). The data are from a study of T cells after yellow fever vaccination. Overall study: Low-cell-number fractions underwent preparation using SMART-Seq v4 Ultra Low Input. Broader study findings: Overlap between CD4 and CD8 compartments was detected for a small share of clonotypes.

TCRdb fed the 5' RACE reads into MiXCR, producing one record per CDR3 protein. The data show a few hundred thousand distinct CDR3 sequences, 3% to 4.5% seen once. The origin of this receptor is a man between 18 and 29 years old who received the YFV17D yellow fever vaccine. The chain is built from TRBV5-5 and TRBJ1-2, with D perhaps matching TRBD1 (5 bases). Specimen: PBMCs, collected on the day of the yellow fever booster vaccination. CDR3 protein: CASRPTGTYRTNYGYTF. CDR3 in DNA: TGTGCCAGCAGACCCACCGGGACTTACCGTACTAACTATGGCTACACCTTC.